This T cell receptor beta chain came from a study of post-analysis software for immune sequencing data (dated by TCRdb to 2014 to 2015). Background for the entire study: Relapsing-remitting, secondary progressive and progressive-relapsing multiple sclerosis were recorded as disease courses, and subtype annotation was lacking for some patients. A subset of samples was prepared in parallel using single-end sample barcoding, then pooled and co-amplified after Illumina adapter ligation. The patient repertoires were set against 11 previously published healthy control repertoires from donors whose ages ranged from roughly 6 to 27 years.

Reading the germline V gene gives CDR1 SGDLS and CDR2 YYNGEE. The CDR3 covers 16 residues, taking in both the cysteine and the phenylalanine. Only the CDR3 DNA stays, 48 bases, in frame from base 1. The germline V end is reduced by 0 bases and the J end by 4 bases; junction bases left unmatched: 6. To demonstrate the VDJtools post-analysis software, TCR beta repertoires were profiled from the peripheral blood of roughly 14 young patients with multiple sclerosis. The patients with multiple sclerosis were children and adolescents between about 6 and 16 years of age. Points the paper makes about the study in general: Compared with controls, multiple sclerosis patients had significantly lower normalized Chao1 diversity, a finding suggesting substantial peripheral T-cell clonal expansion. Direct clustering with F measure revealed strong co-clustering of samples prepared in the same batch, which led to a batch-effect correction. The control group was slightly older than the multiple sclerosis patient group. Patients showed significantly higher frequencies than controls for about five TRBV segments, among them TRBV5-6, TRBV5-1 and TRBV20-1.

Turning to this clonotype: This receptor's antigen is unknown. No qualities accompany the bases; no much larger clone lies one base away.

The protocol used for the library was PCR. The data were produced on an Illumina HiSeq 2500. Unique molecular identifiers were incorporated into TCR beta cDNA libraries to reduce PCR and sequencing biases. Per 1 to 10 million input T cells, approximately 500,000 cDNA molecules were obtained, such that each molecule approximated one T cell. The patient libraries were prepared and sequenced using the same protocol as the earlier healthy control dataset. Within a given batch, samples were prepared together, multiplexed and sequenced on the same HiSeq lane. The paper's processing steps were these. Raw barcoded reads were processed with MIGEC, and single-read molecular identifier groups were discarded before consensus assembly and CDR3 extraction. Clonotype tables were post-analysed with VDJtools, and diversity was normalized by down-sampling all datasets to the smallest sample size. Repertoire overlap clustering matched CDR3 amino acid but not nucleotide sequences to correct batch-related cross-sample contamination. The public reads were quality trimmed at Q25 with fastp and then assembled into clones with MiXCR by TCRdb, keeping productive beta chains. Rows matching on CDR3 protein sequence are summarized as one entry with the most common DNA and genes. TCRdb, rather than the study authors, made the V and J calls. This sample has hundreds of thousands of distinct CDR3 sequences in its table, and about 53% of those were observed once. The ten largest account for 4.6% of the sample.

Sequences were obtained from blood. This receptor chain uses TRBV9 and TRBJ2-3; TRBD1 lines up with 9 middle nucleotides. This sequence originates from a girl under 18 with multiple sclerosis. The bases are TGTGCCAGCAGCGTAGCTACGACAGGGGGTCCAGATACGCAGTATTTT. It translates as CASSVATTGGPDTQYF.